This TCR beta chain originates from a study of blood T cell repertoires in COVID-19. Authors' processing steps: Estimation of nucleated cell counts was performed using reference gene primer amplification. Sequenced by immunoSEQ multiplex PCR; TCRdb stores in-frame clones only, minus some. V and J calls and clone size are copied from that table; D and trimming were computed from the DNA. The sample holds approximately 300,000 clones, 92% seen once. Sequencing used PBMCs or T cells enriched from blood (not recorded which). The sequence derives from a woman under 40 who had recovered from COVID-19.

CDR3 nucleotides: TGTGCCAGCAGCTATGGGACAGGGACTTTGGGCTACACCTTC. As protein: CASSYGTGTLGYTF. V is TRBV28 and J is TRBJ1-2; 9 bases align to TRBD1. The junction had 10 bases not matched to a gene; V was cut back by 6 bases and J by 8 bases. The CDR3 has 14 amino acids. Per germline, CDR1 MDHEN and CDR2 SYDVKM.